This TCR beta chain was sequenced in a study of cytomegalovirus exposure and HLA in healthy donors. Both 60 Vbeta primers and 13 Jbeta primers went into the PCR. This table comes from immunoSEQ multiplex PCR, and its TCRdb copy is limited to in-frame clones, with some not included. In all, the sample yields some 200,000 clones. Deletions cut 1 base from V and 5 bases from J, with 12 bases between. CDR1 is MNHEY, CDR2 SVGAGI, per germline. The CDR3 covers 15 residues. Input material: PBMCs. The TCR was taken from a woman in her late teens or twenties in good health and CMV-seropositive. The chain combines TRBV6-5 with TRBJ2-1; no clear D gene. The CDR3 region has the DNA TGTGCCAGCAGTTACTTGGGCCAGTTTGACAATGAGCAGTTCTTC. Protein: CASSYLGQFDNEQFF.